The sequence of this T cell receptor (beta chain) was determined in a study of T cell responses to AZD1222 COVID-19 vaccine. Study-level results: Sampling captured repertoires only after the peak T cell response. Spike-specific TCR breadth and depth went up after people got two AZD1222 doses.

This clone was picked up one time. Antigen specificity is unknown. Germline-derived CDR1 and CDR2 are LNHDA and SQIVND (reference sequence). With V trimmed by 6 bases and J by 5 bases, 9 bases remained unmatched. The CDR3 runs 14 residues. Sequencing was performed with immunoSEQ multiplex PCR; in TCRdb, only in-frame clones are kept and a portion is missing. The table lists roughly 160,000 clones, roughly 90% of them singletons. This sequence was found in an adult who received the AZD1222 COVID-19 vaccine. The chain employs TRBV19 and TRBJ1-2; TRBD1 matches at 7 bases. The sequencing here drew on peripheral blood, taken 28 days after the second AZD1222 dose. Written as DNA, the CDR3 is TGTGCCAGTAGCGACTCGGGACAGAGATATGGCTACACCTTC. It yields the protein CASSDSGQRYGYTF.